What follows are 7 T cell receptor beta chains derived from one specimen sequenced in a study of metastatic and nonmetastatic thyroid tumors. Thyroid surgery had not been preceded by any treatment in any patient. TCRdb re-called the PCR reads through MiXCR. The sample lists 13,000 or so clones, roughly 25% seen once, with 12% in the top ten. The specimen was adjacent normal tissue. The receptors come from a female donor with papillary thyroid cancer or a benign thyroid nodule (not recorded which). Some clones in this sample may be carry-over from other donors' samples.

The V gene is TRBV9, the J gene TRBJ2-7; no reliable D call. Trimming cost V 3 bases and J 0 bases, with 10 bases left between them. The germline V gene has CDR1 SGDLS and CDR2 YYNGEE. The CDR3 has 14 residues. CDR3 region: CASSADGSSYEQYF. The CDR3 nucleotides read TGTGCCAGCAGCGCGGATGGCAGCTCCTACGAGCAGTACTTC.

The rearrangement links TRBV28 to TRBJ2-3; tentatively, D is TRBD1 or TRBD2 (5 bases each). The CDR3 has 16 residues. Per the germline V gene, CDR1 is MDHEN and CDR2 is SYDVKM. V lost 7 bases to trimming and J lost 5 bases, with 22 bases between them. CDR3 sequence (DNA): TGTGCCAGCACCCCTGGGACCAGCAATCGATTAGATACGCAGTATTTT. This sequence encodes CASTPGTSNRLDTQYF.

This clone was seen repeatedly, ten times or more. One base away lies a much larger clone, so this may be a sequencing read error. Because it lacks the conserved phenylalanine or tryptophan at the end, this CDR3 is likely a read error. The chain is built from TRBV11-1 and TRBJ2-1, with 8 bases fitting TRBD1. The V and J ends lost 2 bases and 1 base, in that order; junction bases with no gene match: 7. CDR3 length equals 17 residues. Germline V gene lookup returns CDR1 SGHAT and CDR2 FQDESV (reference sequence). This CDR3 is CASSLRTGRLSYNEQFL. CDR3 nucleotides: TGTGCCAGCAGCTTAAGGACAGGGCGACTTTCCTACAATGAGCAGTTCCTC.

V usage is TRBV11-2 and J usage is TRBJ2-7; 8 bases agree with TRBD1. Germline lookup yields CDR1 SGHAT and CDR2 FQNNGV. The V and J ends lost 4 bases and 7 bases, in that order; junction bases with no gene match: 15. This CDR3 has 16 residues. The CDR3 loop is CASSSHGDRGTGEQYF. For the CDR3, the DNA is TGTGCCAGCAGCTCCCATGGAGACAGGGGCACGGGGGAGCAGTACTTC.

The CDR3 bases are TGTGCCAGCAACGAAGGGGGGACTGAGCAGTTCTTC. Translation: CASNEGGTEQFF. V gene TRBV12-3 or TRBV12-4 combines with J gene TRBJ2-1; either TRBD1 or TRBD2 may fit D (6 bases each). The CDR3 covers 12 residues. V lost 7 bases to trimming and J lost 9 bases, with 13 bases between them.

By proportion, this clone is medium-sized. This rearrangement joins TRBV12-5 to TRBJ2-3; 7 bases are a match to TRBD1. Per the germline V gene, CDR1 is LGHNT and CDR2 is FRNRAP. The CDR3 is 15 residues long. V shed 6 bases, J shed 6 bases, and the junction held 12 bases outside the gene matches. In nucleotides, the CDR3 is TGTGCTAGTGGCCCTCGTCGACAGGGCTCCGATACGCAGTATTTT. Amino acids: CASGPRRQGSDTQYF.

This clone was seen ten or more times. A read error may produce the germline difference seen at one junction end. Other DNA sequences within the sample encode an identical CDR3. The chain carries TRBV2 and TRBJ1-5; weak D call: TRBD1 (6 bases). CDR3 length: 15 residues. CDR1 SNHLY and CDR2 FYNNEI come from the germline V gene. CDR3 bases: TGTGCCAGCAGAGAGGTCCCTGGGGGCAATCGGCCCCAGCATTTT. Translation gives CASREVPGGNRPQHF.